This T cell receptor (beta chain) was captured in a study of shared clonotypes between healthy human individuals. This clone was seen many times. Distinct nucleotide sequences in the sample also encode this CDR3. V lost 0 bases to trimming and J lost 1 base, with 7 bases between them. CDR1 and CDR2 (germline): LNHNV, YYDKDF (reference sequence). The CDR3 has 14 residues. Caucasian adults living in Nashville, Tennessee, provided all samples. The investigators split CD4+ cells into a CD45RA+ naive subset and a CD45RA-negative memory subset. Clones were read by immunoSEQ multiplex PCR, and TCRdb kept only the in-frame ones, dropping some. Of some 2 million clones listed, around 95% are singletons.

Sequencing input: naive CD4+ T cells sorted from blood. Subset indicated: CD45RA+ positively selected. The genes are TRBV15 and TRBJ2-7, with D possibly TRBD1 on 6 matching bases. The sequence was collected from a man aged 18 to 35 in good health. In DNA form, the CDR3 reads TGTGCCACCAGCAGAGACAGGGGATCCTACGAGCAGTACTTC. Translated: CATSRDRGSYEQYF.